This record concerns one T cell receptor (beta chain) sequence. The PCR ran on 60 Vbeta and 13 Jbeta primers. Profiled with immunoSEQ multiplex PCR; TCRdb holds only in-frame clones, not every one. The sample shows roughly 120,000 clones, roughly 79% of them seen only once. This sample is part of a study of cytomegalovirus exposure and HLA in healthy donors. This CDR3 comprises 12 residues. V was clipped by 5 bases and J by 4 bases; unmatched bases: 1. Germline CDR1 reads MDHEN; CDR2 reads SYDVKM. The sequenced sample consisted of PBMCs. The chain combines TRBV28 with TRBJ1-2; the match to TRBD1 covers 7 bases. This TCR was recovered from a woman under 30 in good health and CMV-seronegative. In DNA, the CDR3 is TGTGCCAGCAGTGGGACAGCCTATGGCTACACCTTC. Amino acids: CASSGTAYGYTF.